The entry below gives a single TCR beta chain sequence along with its context. Antigen: not known. At one end, the junction sequence differs from germline, possibly due to a read error. The unsorted PBMC sample used ten immunoSEQ deep assay plates. Per the study methods: With immunoSEQ giving junction-only sequences and no quality scores, filtering differed. Using immunoSEQ multiplex PCR, the repertoire was profiled, and TCRdb retains in-frame clones only, with some absent. V and J calls plus clone size are reproduced from that table; the DNA served to infer D and trimming. This table holds roughly 490,000 clones, 60% to 85% found once. The data were obtained in a study of shared clonotypes between healthy human individuals. Findings of the study overall: Investigators collected only blood, and repertoires in tissues likely differ.

Germline values: CDR1 SSHAT, CDR2 FNYEAQ (reference sequence). The CDR3 covers 14 residues. The chain carries TRBV7-7 and TRBJ2-7, with D unresolved. The receptor was derived from a woman in her forties in good health. Some clones in this sample may be carry-over from other donors' samples. What was sequenced was PBMCs. In DNA form, the CDR3 reads TGTGCTAGCAGCCCCCAACTCAGTTCCTACGAGCAGTACTTC. It translates to CASSPQLSSYEQYF.